This TCR beta chain was sequenced in a study of T cells in Graves' hyperthyroidism and ophthalmopathy. Study details: Staff took peripheral blood when the initial diagnosis was made, before any treatment began.

TCR beta CDR3 region amplification was performed from RNA transcripts. HTBI primers drove first-round RT-PCR of the TCR CDR3. TCRdb analysed the multiplex PCR reads with MiXCR anew, one entry per CDR3 protein. Of around 720,000 distinct CDR3 sequences listed, under 45% are singletons. Germline loops: CDR1 SGHNT, CDR2 YYREEE (reference sequence). The CDR3 is 15 amino acids. The V end was cut by 0 bases, the J end by 0 bases, with 7 bases between. The table lists this clonotype with many counts. Sequenced sample: blood. This receptor was identified in a middle-aged woman with Graves' hyperthyroidism. V gene TRBV5-4 combines with J gene TRBJ1-5; perhaps TRBD1 as D (5 bases). In nucleotides, the CDR3 is TGTGCCAGCAGCTTGGGAGGGGATAGCAATCAGCCCCAGCATTTT. This translates into CASSLGGDSNQPQHF.